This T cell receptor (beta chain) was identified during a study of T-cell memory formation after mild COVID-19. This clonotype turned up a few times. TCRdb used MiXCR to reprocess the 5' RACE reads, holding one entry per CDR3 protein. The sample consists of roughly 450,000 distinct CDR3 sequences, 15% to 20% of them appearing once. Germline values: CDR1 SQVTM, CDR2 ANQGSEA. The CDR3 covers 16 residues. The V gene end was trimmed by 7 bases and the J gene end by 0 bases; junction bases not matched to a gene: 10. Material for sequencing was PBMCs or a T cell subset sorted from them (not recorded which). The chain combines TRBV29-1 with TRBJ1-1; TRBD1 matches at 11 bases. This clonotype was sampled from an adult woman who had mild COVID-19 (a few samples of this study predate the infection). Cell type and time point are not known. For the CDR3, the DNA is TGCAGCGCCTCGGACAGGGGGCGTGGGATGAACACTGAAGCTTTCTTT. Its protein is CSASDRGRGMNTEAFF.